This record covers a single T cell receptor beta chain. These data are taken from a study of blood T cell repertoires in COVID-19. Cohort placement rested on clinical history that participants reported themselves. In the original workflow: Scientists estimated how many nucleated cells there were by amplifying reference gene primers. Profiling relied on immunoSEQ multiplex PCR, and the TCRdb table lists in-frame clones only, not all of them. The V and J calls and clone size are taken from that table; D and trimming were inferred from the DNA. The sample contains roughly 220,000 clones, 85% to 90% of which appear only once. V was trimmed by 2 bases and J by 6 bases, leaving 10 bases between them. This CDR3 contains 13 residues. The germline V gene has CDR1 MNHEY and CDR2 SVGAGI.

The sequenced sample was PBMCs or T cells enriched from blood (not recorded which). This TCR came from a woman aged 18-29 years in a cohort exposed to, infected with or recovered from COVID-19 (not recorded which). The rearrangement links TRBV6-5 to TRBJ1-2, with no clear D. This CDR3 reads CASSYRWADGYTF. In DNA form, the CDR3 reads TGTGCCAGCAGTTACCGGTGGGCTGATGGCTACACCTTC.